Listed here are 10 T cell receptor beta chains from one sample, sequenced in a study of blood T cell repertoires in COVID-19. Measured with immunoSEQ multiplex PCR; TCRdb has only the in-frame clones, and not every one. Among about 180,000 clones listed, approximately 89% were seen once. Sequencing used PBMCs or T cells enriched from blood (not recorded which). Source of these receptors: a woman between 35 and 50 years old with acute COVID-19.

The chain combines TRBV4-1 with TRBJ1-5; D is perhaps TRBD1 (5 bases). V gave up 4 bases and J gave up 2 bases, with 9 bases separating them. The CDR3 runs 14 residues. Germline assignment: CDR1 MGHRA and CDR2 YSYEKL. The CDR3 sequence: CASSLWGGNQPQHF. The CDR3 DNA is TGCGCCAGCAGCCTATGGGGGGGCAATCAGCCCCAGCATTTT.

The genes are TRBV19 and TRBJ2-7, with D unclear. Germline CDR1 LNHDA, CDR2 SQIVND (reference sequence). V was trimmed by 5 bases and J by 2 bases, leaving 13 bases between them. CDR3 length: 14 amino acids. The CDR3 is CASSSPTVAYEQYF. The CDR3 DNA reads as TGTGCCAGTAGTTCCCCTACGGTGGCCTACGAGCAGTACTTC. Full variable domain (outside the CDR3, taken from reference TRBV19 and TRBJ2-7): DGGITQSPKYLFRKEGQNVTLSCEQNLNHDAMYWYRQDPGQGLRLIYYSQIVNDFQKGDIAEGYSVSREKKESFPLTVTSAQKNPTAFYLCASSSPTVAYEQYFGPGTRLTVT.

Here the CDR3 reads CASSLGTGGPYEQYF. The CDR3 nucleotides read TGTGCCAGCAGCTTGGGGACAGGGGGGCCCTACGAGCAGTACTTC. The V call is TRBV13, the J call TRBJ2-7, with TRBD1 identical over 11 bases. The V gene's germline CDR1 is PRHDT and CDR2 FYEKMQ (reference sequence). This CDR3 spans 15 amino acids. The J segment lost 2 bases and the V segment lost 3 bases, leaving 3 bases of the junction unmatched. Based on the CDR3 plus reference TRBV13 and TRBJ2-7, the full variable domain is AAGVIQSPRHLIKEKRETATLKCYPIPRHDTVYWYQQGPGQDPQFLISFYEKMQSDKGSIPDRFSAQQFSDYHSELNMSSLELGDSALYFCASSLGTGGPYEQYFGPGTRLTVT.

This chain connects TRBV11-2 to TRBJ2-7; possible D gene TRBD2, 6 bases. In germline, CDR1 is SGHAT, CDR2 FQNNGV. V lost 0 bases and J 0 bases, leaving 12 bases between the germline ends. The CDR3 has 16 amino acids. DNA for the CDR3: TGTGCCAGCAGCTTAGAAGGACGGGGGATCTCCTACGAGCAGTACTTC. Translating it yields CASSLEGRGISYEQYF.

This rearrangement joins TRBV6-2 or TRBV6-3 to TRBJ2-7; no firm D call. CDR1 and CDR2 (germline): MNHEY, SVGEGT. The V end lost 4 bases, the J end lost 2 bases, and 9 bases lay between the germline ends. The CDR3 length is 13 residues. CDR3: CASSLVTAYEQYF. CDR3 coding DNA: TGTGCCAGCAGTTTGGTTACGGCCTACGAGCAGTACTTC.

J is TRBJ2-2 and V is TRBV5-6; 11 positions match TRBD2. The ends lost 4 bases at V and 3 bases at J; junction bases unmatched: 2. The CDR3 spans 15 residues. CDR1 is SGHDT and CDR2 is YYEEEE in the germline V gene. Here the CDR3 DNA reads TGTGCCAGCAGCCTGGGACTAGCGGACACCGGGGAGCTGTTTTTT. The encoded protein is CASSLGLADTGELFF.

The rearrangement links TRBV27 to TRBJ2-1; a weak D match, TRBD1 (6 bases). V shed 5 bases and J shed 4 bases, with 21 bases lying between them. Germline V gene sequence: CDR1 MNHEY, CDR2 SMNVEV (reference sequence). There are 17 residues in the CDR3. CDR3 sequence (DNA): TGTGCCAGCAGTGGACAGAAAGCGAGTCAGTGGTACAATGAGCAGTTCTTC. Encoded protein: CASSGQKASQWYNEQFF.

V usage is TRBV12-3 or TRBV12-4 and J usage is TRBJ1-1; D gene ambiguous. The CDR3 consists of 13 residues. V lost 7 bases and J lost 1, with 10 bases in between. The CDR3 region is CASNYRANTEAFF. CDR3 bases: TGTGCCAGCAACTATAGAGCGAACACTGAAGCTTTCTTT.

The rearrangement links TRBV4-2 to TRBJ2-7, with a tentative D call TRBD2 (6 bases). CDR3 length equals 18 residues. V lost 1 base to trimming and J lost 0 bases, with 19 bases between them. The germline V gene has CDR1 LGHNA and CDR2 YNFKEQ. The chain's CDR3 is CASSQGFRFDGSSYEQYF. The CDR3 DNA sequence: TGTGCCAGCAGCCAAGGATTTAGGTTCGACGGGAGCTCCTACGAGCAGTACTTC.

The V and J genes are TRBV9 and TRBJ1-2; weak D call: TRBD1 (5 bases). This CDR3 has 12 residues. CDR1 is SGDLS, CDR2 YYNGEE, per germline. Trimming removed 5 bases at V and 9 bases at J, with 14 bases between. The CDR3 coding sequence is TGTGCCAGCAGTGGGGACTGGGTTAGCTACACCTTC. It specifies CASSGDWVSYTF.